This entry is about one TCR beta chain. This specimen belongs to a study of blood T cell repertoires in COVID-19. Study-wide context: From T cells, B-cell-depleted T cells, or PBMCs came the material, which was cDNA or gDNA.

J gave up 2 bases and V 1 base, and 4 bases lay outside the gene matches. The CDR3 is 16 amino acids. The V gene's germline CDR1 is SEHNR and CDR2 FQNEAQ (reference sequence). As processed by the authors: Estimates of nucleated cell counts were drawn from the amplification of reference gene primers. Assay: immunoSEQ multiplex PCR; the TCRdb copy retains only in-frame clones and omits some. The V and J calls and clone size come from that table; D and trimming were worked out from the DNA. The table includes fewer than 100,000 clones, over 75% detected once. The clonotype originates from a man aged 55 to 70 with acute or convalescent COVID-19. The rearrangement links TRBV7-9 to TRBJ2-7, with 11 bases identical to TRBD1. The sequencing sample was made of peripheral blood. The chain's CDR3 is CASSLGGGQGAYEQYF. CDR3 bases: TGTGCCAGCAGCTTAGGAGGGGGACAGGGGGCCTACGAGCAGTACTTC.